One and the same sample provided the 26 T cell receptor beta chains below, sequenced in a study of post-analysis software for immune sequencing data (dated by TCRdb to between 2015 and 2016). Paper-wide results and their limitations: Patients showed significantly higher frequencies than controls for a handful of TRBV segments, among them TRBV5-6, TRBV5-1 and TRBV20-1.

The library was made by PCR. The listed sequencing device is Illumina HiSeq 2500. To reduce PCR and sequencing biases, unique molecular identifiers were built into the TCR beta cDNA libraries. The raw public data were reprocessed by TCRdb itself: fastp quality trimming at Q25, MiXCR clonotype calling, in-frame beta chains only. A single entry per CDR3 protein holds the most common genes and DNA from its merged rows. The sample has a few hundred thousand distinct CDR3 sequences on record, 36% of them singletons. The ten biggest clones cover around 4.8% of the sample. No cognate antigen is known for these TCRs. The sequencing input was blood. The receptors come from a girl between 5 and 17 years old with multiple sclerosis.

This clonotype was seen a few times. The CDR3 sequence is CASSPDLGTRNYGYTF. The CDR3 DNA is TGTGCCAGCAGCCCCGACTTGGGGACACGAAACTATGGCTACACCTTC. The J gene is TRBJ1-2, the V gene TRBV5-5, with D perhaps TRBD1 (6 bases). CDR1 and CDR2 (germline): SGHKS, YYEKEE (reference sequence). The CDR3 runs 16 residues. V lost 4 bases, J lost 2 bases, and 18 bases lay in between.

The V gene is TRBV29-1, the J gene TRBJ2-7; the match to TRBD1 covers 12 bases. The CDR3 runs 16 residues. The V gene's germline CDR1 is SQVTM and CDR2 ANQGSEA. Unmatched junction bases numbered 9, after V lost 6 bases and J lost 0 bases. The CDR3 reads CSVVPGQGASSYEQYF. CDR3 coding DNA: TGCAGCGTCGTCCCGGGACAGGGGGCGAGCTCCTACGAGCAGTACTTC.

This clonotype was counted a few times. A much larger clone sits a single nucleotide away, making a read error possible. J is TRBJ1-2 and V is TRBV4-1, with 8 bases that match TRBD1. The CDR3 totals 17 residues. CDR1 MGHRA and CDR2 YSYEKL come from the germline V gene. Here the CDR3 reads CASSQEGTGLANYGCTF. DNA for the CDR3: TGCGCCAGCAGCCAAGAAGGGACAGGATTAGCTAACTATGGCTGCACCTTC.

This clonotype was observed many times. The V call is TRBV3-1, the J call TRBJ1-5, with D unclear. Germline V gene sequence: CDR1 LGHDT, CDR2 YNNKEL (reference sequence). The V and J ends lost 4 bases and 3 bases respectively, with 7 bases between them. This CDR3 has 13 residues. For the CDR3, the DNA is TGTGCCAGCAGCCCGGCCCCCAATCAGCCCCAGCATTTT. Translating it yields CASSPAPNQPQHF.

V and J are TRBV7-2 and TRBJ2-3; no clear D gene. This CDR3 is built from 14 residues. Deletions cut 5 bases from V and 6 bases from J, with 15 bases between. Germline assignment: CDR1 SGHTA and CDR2 FQGNSA. This CDR3 is CASSALLGPDTQYF. The CDR3 region has the DNA TGTGCCAGCAGCGCACTCCTAGGACCCGATACGCAGTATTTT.

This clonotype was seen a handful of times. CDR3 in DNA: TGTGCCAGCAGCCAGACAGGGGGGAATTCACCCCTCCACTTT. Translating it yields CASSQTGGNSPLHF. This chain uses TRBV14 with TRBJ1-6; 9 bases are shared with TRBD1. Losses at the gene ends were 3 bases for V and 7 bases for J; bases not matched to a gene: 1. Germline-derived CDR1 and CDR2 are SGHDN and FVKESK. This CDR3 region has 14 residues. Looking up the rest from reference TRBV14 and TRBJ1-6 gives the full variable domain: EAGVTQFPSHSVIEKGQTVTLRCDPISGHDNLYWYRRVMGKEIKFLLHFVKESKQDESGMPNNRFLAERTGGTYSTLKVQPAELEDSGVYFCASSQTGGNSPLHFGNGTRLTVT.

This rearrangement joins TRBV2 to TRBJ2-2, with D maybe TRBD1 (5 bases). The V gene lost 6 bases and the J gene lost 0 bases, with 5 bases spanning the gap. Germline V gives CDR1 SNHLY, CDR2 FYNNEI. CDR3 length equals 13 residues. The CDR3 bases are TGTGCCAGCAGGGACACGAACACCGGGGAGCTGTTTTTT. This codes for CASRDTNTGELFF.

The rearrangement joins TRBV2 to TRBJ1-1; D may be TRBD1 (5 bases). The CDR3 totals 15 residues. Trimming pared 0 bases from V and 1 base from J, leaving 9 bases between. The germline CDR1 and CDR2 sequences are SNHLY and FYNNEI. For the CDR3, the DNA is TGTGCCAGCAGTGAAGCGTTAGGGGAGAACACTGAAGCTTTCTTT. Translation: CASSEALGENTEAFF. Complete variable domain (other parts from reference TRBV2 and TRBJ1-1): EPEVTQTPSHQVTQMGQEVILRCVPISNHLYFYWYRQILGQKVEFLVSFYNNEISEKSEIFDDQFSVERPDGSNFTLKIRSTKLEDSAMYFCASSEALGENTEAFFGQGTRLTVV.

V is TRBV19 and J is TRBJ2-3, with D possibly matching TRBD2 (6 bases). Germline lookup yields CDR1 LNHDA and CDR2 SQIVND (reference sequence). Trimming removed 5 bases from V and 2 bases from J, with 11 bases in between. This CDR3 has 14 residues. CDR3 sequence reads: CASSQGGYTDTQYF. CDR3 DNA: TGTGCCAGTAGTCAGGGAGGATACACAGATACGCAGTATTTT.

This clonotype showed up just once. The gene calls are TRBV28 and TRBJ2-5; D is perhaps TRBD1 (6 bases). Trimming took off 7 bases at V and 1 base at J, with 16 bases between the two ends. Germline-derived CDR1 and CDR2 are MDHEN and SYDVKM. The CDR3 is 15 amino acids. CDR3 sequence: CASIMTGDFQETQYF. The CDR3 coding sequence is TGTGCCAGCATCATGACAGGTGACTTCCAAGAGACCCAGTACTTC.

Turning to this clonotype: A much larger clonotype is one base distant, so this may be a read error. The rearrangement uses TRBV29-1 and TRBJ1-2; D perhaps matches TRBD1 (6 bases). Germline V gene data show CDR1 as SQVTM and CDR2 as ANQGSEA. The CDR3 spans 17 residues. The V end was cut by 3 bases, the J end by 9 bases, with 29 bases between. The DNA of the CDR3 is TGCAGCGTTGACGTCCCCTCTCTGGGGGGGCTCCATCAGAGCTACACCTTC. It yields the protein CSVDVPSLGGLHQSYTF.

With respect to this clonotype: A much larger clone lies one base from this, so it may be a read error. V usage is TRBV5-1 and J usage is TRBJ2-1; TRBD1 agrees at 8 bases. The CDR3 is made up of 14 amino acids. Germline V gives CDR1 SGHRS, CDR2 YFSETQ. Germline trimming cut 5 bases from V and 6 bases from J; bases unmatched to any gene: 7. The CDR3 here is CASRGGQAGNEQFF. The DNA of the CDR3 is TGCGCCAGCAGGGGGGGACAGGCCGGCAATGAGCAGTTCTTC.

With respect to this clonotype: A read error may explain this, as a much larger clone is one base away. V and J are TRBV29-1 and TRBJ2-7, with TRBD1 matching 10 bases. Unmatched junction bases numbered 11, after V lost 5 bases and J lost 7 bases. CDR3 length: 14 amino acids. The V gene's germline CDR1 is SQVTM and CDR2 ANQGSEA. CDR3 in amino acids: CSVRDRGLYNEQYF. The CDR3, as DNA: TGCAGCGTTCGGGACAGGGGCCTGTACAATGAGCAGTACTTC.

The rearrangement links TRBV11-2 to TRBJ1-1, with 9 bases lining up with TRBD1. Trimming took 4 bases from V and 4 from J; bases not matched to a gene: 10. Germline V CDR1 and CDR2: SGHAT, FQNNGV. The CDR3 contains 16 residues. CDR3 amino acids: CASSSLSGQGGTEAFF. In DNA form, the CDR3 reads TGTGCCAGCAGCTCACTGTCGGGACAGGGAGGCACTGAAGCTTTCTTT.

The genes are TRBV18 and TRBJ2-5; TRBD2 might be the D (5 bases). The J call may be in error: the DNA end matches TRBJ2-7 better. CDR3 length equals 14 residues. Germline V lookup: CDR1 KGHSH, CDR2 LQKENI. CDR3 amino acids: CASSQTIPGYEQYF. In DNA form, the CDR3 reads TGTGCCAGCTCTCAGACTATACCTGGGTACGAGCAGTACTTC.

In this sample, this clonotype turned up many times. The chain recombines TRBV20-1 with TRBJ2-3; 13 nucleotides align to TRBD2. V trimming: 3 bases; J trimming: 5 bases; junction bases outside the gene matches: 5. There are 15 residues in the CDR3. Germline values: CDR1 DFQATT, CDR2 SNEGSKA (reference sequence). The CDR3 nucleotides are TGCAGTGCTAGGGGACTAGCGGGAAAAGTAGATACGCAGTATTTT. Translating gives CSARGLAGKVDTQYF.

There are a few counts of this clonotype. The chain joins TRBV25-1 to TRBJ1-5, with D perhaps matching TRBD1 (6 bases). The CDR3 contains 13 residues. Germline-derived CDR1 and CDR2 are MGHDK and SYGVNS. Trimming removed 3 bases at V and 6 bases at J, with 9 bases between. The DNA for the CDR3 is TGTGCCAGCAGTGATAAGGGGGGTCAGCCCCAGCATTTT. It is translated as CASSDKGGQPQHF.

This clonotype turned up a few times. A much larger clone lies one base from this, so it may be a read error. The genes are TRBV10-3 and TRBJ1-2; D is unclear. The CDR3 has 14 residues. Germline lookup yields CDR1 ENHRY and CDR2 SYGVKD. Trimming shortened V by 0 bases and J by 4 bases, and 9 bases separated the two germline ends. CDR3 in DNA: TGTGCCATCAGTGAGTCTGTGACATCCTATGGCTACACCTTC. Its translation: CAISESVTSYGYTF.

About this clonotype: An end of the junction differs from the germline gene, which may be a read error. This chain joins TRBV12-3 or TRBV12-4 and TRBJ2-3; D gene unclear. This CDR3 comprises 13 residues. The CDR3 DNA sequence: TGTGCCAGCGGGATCTTCGGAGCAGATGCGCAGTATTTT. Encoded protein: CASGIFGADAQYF.

This clonotype was observed a handful of times. The chain uses TRBV7-2 and TRBJ2-5; D call uncertain. CDR1 and CDR2 (germline): SGHTA, FQGNSA. Trimming removed 6 bases from V and 5 bases from J, with 16 bases in between. This CDR3 comprises 14 residues. CDR3 in DNA: TGTGCCAGCAGTTTACGTGGGGATCCGGAGACCCAGTACTTC. Amino acids: CASSLRGDPETQYF.

Of note for this clonotype: This sequence may be a read error, since a much larger clone differs from it by one base. The chain couples TRBV29-1 to TRBJ1-4; 8 nucleotides line up with TRBD1. V trimming: 6 bases; J trimming: 6 bases; junction bases outside the gene matches: 6. The CDR3 is 13 residues long. Per germline, CDR1 SQVTM and CDR2 ANQGSEA. In DNA, the CDR3 is TGCAGCGTCGCGGACAGGGAGGATGAAAAACTGTTTTTT. Protein product: CSVADREDEKLFF.

A remark on this clonotype: This may arise from a read error, as a much more abundant clone is one base away. V usage is TRBV27 and J usage is TRBJ2-5, with 7 bases lining up with TRBD1. V lost 5 bases and J lost 11; bases outside the gene matches: 17. Germline lookup yields CDR1 MNHEY and CDR2 SMNVEV (reference sequence). The length of the CDR3 is 15 residues. CDR3 nucleotide sequence: TGTGCCAGCAGTGCCACAGGGGTTTATTACAATGAGCAGTACTTC. Translating it yields CASSATGVYYNEQYF.

A note on this clonotype: A much larger clone lies one base from this, so it may be a read error. This rearrangement joins TRBV7-9 to TRBJ1-5, with 8 bases fitting TRBD1. The J segment lost 0 bases and the V segment lost 9 bases, leaving 13 bases of the junction unmatched. CDR3 length: 17 residues. Germline V gene lookup returns CDR1 SEHNR and CDR2 FQNEAQ (reference sequence). CDR3 DNA sequence: TGTGCCAGGAGCCGGGGCCGGGGACAGGATAGCAATCAGCCCCAGCATTTT. Translating it yields CARSRGRGQDSNQPQHF.

This clonotype has more than one count but fewer than ten. The J gene is TRBJ2-3, the V gene TRBV25-1; 8 bases are a match to TRBD2. V was pared by 4 bases and J by 3 bases, with 6 bases of the junction left unmatched. The CDR3 totals 15 residues. Germline-derived CDR1 and CDR2 are MGHDK and SYGVNS. The CDR3 DNA reads TGTGCCAGCAGTGTAGCGGGGCCGGGAACAGATACGCAGTATTTT. Amino acids: CASSVAGPGTDTQYF. The full variable domain, rest sourced from reference TRBV25-1 and TRBJ2-3, is EADIYQTPRYLVIGTGKKITLECSQTMGHDKMYWYQQDPGMELHLIHYSYGVNSTEKGDLSSESTVSRIRTEHFPLTLESARPSHTSQYLCASSVAGPGTDTQYFGPGTRLTVL.

Here the CDR3 reads CSANPGRDEAFF. The CDR3 DNA sequence: TGCAGTGCTAATCCCGGTAGGGACGAAGCTTTCTTT. The gene calls are TRBV20-1 and TRBJ1-1; tentatively, D is TRBD1 (5 bases). The V and J ends lost 4 bases and 8 bases respectively, with 14 bases between them. The CDR3 is 12 amino acids. CDR1 DFQATT and CDR2 SNEGSKA come from the germline V gene (reference sequence).

This clonotype showed up many times. V is TRBV7-2 and J is TRBJ2-5, with 7 bases matching TRBD1. In germline, CDR1 is SGHTA, CDR2 FQGNSA. The CDR3 extends over 14 amino acids. V lost 0 bases and J lost 3; bases outside the gene matches: 1. CDR3 in amino acids: CASSLATGKETQYF. DNA for the CDR3: TGTGCCAGCAGCTTAGCGACAGGGAAAGAGACCCAGTACTTC.